Only a few counts were recorded for the clone carrying this T cell receptor beta chain. No antigen is known for it. Sequenced material consisted of expressed TCRB transcripts (all of the isolated RNA was reverse transcribed). The protocol was immunoSEQ multiplex PCR, while the TCRdb copy is restricted to in-frame clones and leaves out a portion. This sample carries some 700,000 clones, roughly 13% of them seen once, and the ten largest clones take approximately 0.021%. This sample was taken from a study of beta chain features in type 1 diabetes. Study-wide points: Moderately but significantly shorter TCRB CDR3s were found in Type 1 diabetes patients in all four CD4+ subsets. Researchers caution that PCR might favor shorter templates, equally among patients and controls. Patients' naive, central memory and regulatory TCRB repertoires appeared more alike than those of healthy donors.

CDR3 length equals 12 residues. Looked up from germline, CDR1 is LNHDA and CDR2 is SQIVND (reference sequence). Deletions cut 5 bases from V and 6 bases from J, with 7 bases between. A heparinised blood draw that averaged around 0.12 L was obtained once from each donor. Researchers reported sorting CD4+ naive, central memory, regulatory and stem cell-like memory cells via CD45RO/CCR7/CD25/CD127/CD95/CD27. The TCR was taken from a young man with type 1 diabetes. The chain carries TRBV19 and TRBJ2-2; D is unclear. The sequenced sample was naive CD4+ T cells from blood. The CDR3 spells CASSDPAGELFF. The CDR3 DNA follows: TGTGCCAGTAGTGACCCCGCCGGGGAGCTGTTTTTT.